This TCR beta chain derives from a study of control samples from healthy donors and cancer patients. This CDR3 region has 15 residues. The germline V gene encodes CDR1 KGHDR and CDR2 SFDVKD. Deletions cut 4 bases from V and 5 bases from J, with 16 bases between. Repertoires were generated with immunoSEQ multiplex PCR, while TCRdb's copy carries only in-frame clones and drops some. This sample carries 130,000 to 150,000 clones, about 89% of them seen once, and the ten largest clones take around 4.7%. Sequencing was done on a sample of blood. The receptor comes from a man aged 25-45 years in good health. The chain recombines TRBV24-1 with TRBJ2-5, with D maybe TRBD2 (7 bases). DNA for the CDR3: TGTGCCACCAGTGACCCTGGGGGGGCAGGGGAGACCCAGTACTTC. Translation: CATSDPGGAGETQYF.